This entry is about one T cell receptor beta chain. This entry belongs to a study of blood T cell repertoires in COVID-19. About the research overall: Sites in the United States, Italy and Spain provided acute and convalescent COVID-19 samples.

The V end was cut by 5 bases, the J end by 5 bases, with 26 bases between. Germline CDR1 reads SGHTS; CDR2 reads YDEGEE. CDR3 length equals 17 residues. Original processing notes: The authors estimated nucleated cell counts from reference gene primer amplification. The data were produced by immunoSEQ multiplex PCR, yet TCRdb's version contains in-frame clones alone and is incomplete. V and J calls plus clone size are reproduced from that table; the DNA served to infer D and trimming. The table records some 170,000 clones, around 85% of them present only once. Those enrolled, adults aged roughly 18 to 89 years, came from some 23 US areas. Membership in each cohort depended on participant-reported clinical history.

This TCR was sampled from a middle-aged man who had recovered from COVID-19. This chain joins TRBV5-8 and TRBJ2-7, with D perhaps matching TRBD1 (6 bases). Material: PBMCs or T cells enriched from blood (not recorded which). The CDR3 DNA reads TGTGCCAGCAGATACCTGACAGGCTCCCCGGTGGATCACGAGCAGTACTTC. It yields the protein CASRYLTGSPVDHEQYF.